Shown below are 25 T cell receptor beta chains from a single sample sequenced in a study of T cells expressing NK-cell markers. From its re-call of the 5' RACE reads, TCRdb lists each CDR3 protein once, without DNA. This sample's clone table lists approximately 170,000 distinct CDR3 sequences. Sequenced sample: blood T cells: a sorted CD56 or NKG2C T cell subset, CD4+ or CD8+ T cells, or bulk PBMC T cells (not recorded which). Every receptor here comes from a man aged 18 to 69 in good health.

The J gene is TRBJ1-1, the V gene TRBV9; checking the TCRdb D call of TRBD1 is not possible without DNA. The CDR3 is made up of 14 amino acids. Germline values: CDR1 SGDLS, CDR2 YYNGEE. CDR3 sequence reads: CASSKEWGGTEAFF.

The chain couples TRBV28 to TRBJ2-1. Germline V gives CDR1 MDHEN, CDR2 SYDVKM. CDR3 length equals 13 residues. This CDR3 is CASQRTSYNEQFF. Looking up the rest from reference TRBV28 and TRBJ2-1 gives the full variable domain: DVKVTQSSRYLVKRTGEKVFLECVQDMDHENMFWYRQDPGLGLRLIYFSYDVKMKEKGDIPEGYSVSREKKERFSLILESASTNQTSMYLCASQRTSYNEQFFGPGTRLTVL.

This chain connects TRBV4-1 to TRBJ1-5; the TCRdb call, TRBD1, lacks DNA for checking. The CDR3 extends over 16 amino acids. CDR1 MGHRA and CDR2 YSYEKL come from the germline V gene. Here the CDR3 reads CASSQEQGASNQPQHF.

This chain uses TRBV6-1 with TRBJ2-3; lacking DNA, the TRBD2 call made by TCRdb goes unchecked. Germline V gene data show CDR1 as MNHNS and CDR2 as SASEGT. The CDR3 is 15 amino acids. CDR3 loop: CASSPLAGAGDTQYF.

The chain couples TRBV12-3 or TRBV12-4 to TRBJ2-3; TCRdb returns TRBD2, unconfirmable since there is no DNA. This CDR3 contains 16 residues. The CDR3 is CASSPALNTVIYTQYF.

CDR3 sequence: CASRLGQGDEKLFF. This rearrangement joins TRBV28 to TRBJ1-4; TCRdb reports TRBD1, a call that lacks DNA to check it against. The CDR3 covers 14 residues. The germline gives CDR1 MDHEN, CDR2 SYDVKM.

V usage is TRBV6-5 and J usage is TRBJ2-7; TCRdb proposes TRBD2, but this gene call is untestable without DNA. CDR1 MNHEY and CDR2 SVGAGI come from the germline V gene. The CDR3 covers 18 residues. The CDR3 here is CASSYSRTSGETTYEQYF.

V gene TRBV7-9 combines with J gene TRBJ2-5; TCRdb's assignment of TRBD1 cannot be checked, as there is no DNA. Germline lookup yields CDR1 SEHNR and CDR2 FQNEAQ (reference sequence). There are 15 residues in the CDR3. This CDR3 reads CASSPAGSRGETQYF.

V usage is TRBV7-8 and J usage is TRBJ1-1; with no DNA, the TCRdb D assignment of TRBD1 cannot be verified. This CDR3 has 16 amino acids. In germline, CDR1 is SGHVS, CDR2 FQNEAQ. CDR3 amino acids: CASSPDILLGDTEAFF.

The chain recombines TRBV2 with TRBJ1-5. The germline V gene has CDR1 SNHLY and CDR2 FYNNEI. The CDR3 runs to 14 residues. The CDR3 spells CASRIGTANQPQHF. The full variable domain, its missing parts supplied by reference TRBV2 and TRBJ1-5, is EPEVTQTPSHQVTQMGQEVILRCVPISNHLYFYWYRQILGQKVEFLVSFYNNEISEKSEIFDDQFSVERPDGSNFTLKIRSTKLEDSAMYFCASRIGTANQPQHFGDGTRLSIL.

This chain's CDR3 is CASSADLAGGAQLF. V and J are TRBV3-1 and TRBJ2-1; TCRdb names TRBD2, which stays unverified in the absence of DNA. In germline, CDR1 is LGHDT, CDR2 YNNKEL (reference sequence). This CDR3 is 14 amino acids long.

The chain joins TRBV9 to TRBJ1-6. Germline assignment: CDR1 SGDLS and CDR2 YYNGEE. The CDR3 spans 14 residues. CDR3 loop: CASSPGGWYSPLHF.

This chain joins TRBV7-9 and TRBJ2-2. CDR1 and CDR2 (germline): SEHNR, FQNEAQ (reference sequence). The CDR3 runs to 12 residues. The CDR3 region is CASSLAANPLFF. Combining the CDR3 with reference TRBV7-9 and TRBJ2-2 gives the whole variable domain DTGVSQNPRHKITKRGQNVTFRCDPISEHNRLYWYRQTLGQGPEFLTYFQNEAQLEKSRLLSDRFSAERPKGSFSTLEIQRTEQGDSAMYLCASSLAANPLFFGEGSRLTVL.

This CDR3 is CASSLDRGNTGELFF. The chain uses TRBV13 and TRBJ2-2; the D gene TCRdb calls, TRBD1, cannot be checked with no DNA. This CDR3 comprises 15 residues. Germline CDR1 and CDR2: PRHDT and FYEKMQ (reference sequence).

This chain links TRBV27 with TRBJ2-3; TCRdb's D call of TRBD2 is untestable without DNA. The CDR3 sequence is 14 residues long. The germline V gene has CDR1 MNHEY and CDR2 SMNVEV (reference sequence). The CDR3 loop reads CASSLSGTSDTQYF.

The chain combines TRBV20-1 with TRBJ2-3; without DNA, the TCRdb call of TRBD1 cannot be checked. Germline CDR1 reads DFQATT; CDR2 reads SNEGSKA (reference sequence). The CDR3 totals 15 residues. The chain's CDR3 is CSARDEGLNTDTQYF.

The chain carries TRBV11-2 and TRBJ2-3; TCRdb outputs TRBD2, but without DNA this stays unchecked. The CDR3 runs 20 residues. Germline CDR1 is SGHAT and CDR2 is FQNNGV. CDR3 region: CASSLRTSGAFGAGTDTQYF.

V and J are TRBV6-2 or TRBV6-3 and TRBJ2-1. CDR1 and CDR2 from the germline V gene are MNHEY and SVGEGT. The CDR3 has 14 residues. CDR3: CASSSRTEVREQFF.

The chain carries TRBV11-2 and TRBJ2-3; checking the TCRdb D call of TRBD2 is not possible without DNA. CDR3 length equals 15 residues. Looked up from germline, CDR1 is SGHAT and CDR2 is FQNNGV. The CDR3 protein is CASSESGGRTDTQYF.

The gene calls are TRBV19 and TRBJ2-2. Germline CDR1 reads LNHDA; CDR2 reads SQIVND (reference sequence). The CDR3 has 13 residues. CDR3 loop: CASRLAATGELFF.

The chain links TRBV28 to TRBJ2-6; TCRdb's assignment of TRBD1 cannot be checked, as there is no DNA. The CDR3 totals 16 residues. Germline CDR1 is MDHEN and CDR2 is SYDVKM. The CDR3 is CASRSQGSPGANVLTF.

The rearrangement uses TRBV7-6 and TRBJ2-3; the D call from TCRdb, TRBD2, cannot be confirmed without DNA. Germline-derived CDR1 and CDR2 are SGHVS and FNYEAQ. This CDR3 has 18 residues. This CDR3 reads CASSLGADLGLLTDTQYF.

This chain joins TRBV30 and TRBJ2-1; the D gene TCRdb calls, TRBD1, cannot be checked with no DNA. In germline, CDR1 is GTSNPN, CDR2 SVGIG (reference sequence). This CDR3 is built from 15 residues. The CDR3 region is CAWSGDRASYNEQFF.

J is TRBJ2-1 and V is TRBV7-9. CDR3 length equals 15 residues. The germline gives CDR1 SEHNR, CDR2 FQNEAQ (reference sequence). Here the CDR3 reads CASSDRIGLHNEQFF. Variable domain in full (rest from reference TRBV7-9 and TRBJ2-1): DTGVSQNPRHKITKRGQNVTFRCDPISEHNRLYWYRQTLGQGPEFLTYFQNEAQLEKSRLLSDRFSAERPKGSFSTLEIQRTEQGDSAMYLCASSDRIGLHNEQFFGPGTRLTVL.

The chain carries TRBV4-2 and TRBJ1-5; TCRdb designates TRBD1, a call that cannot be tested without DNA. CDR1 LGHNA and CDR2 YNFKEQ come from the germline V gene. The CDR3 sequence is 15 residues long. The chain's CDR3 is CASSLQGGSNQPQHF.